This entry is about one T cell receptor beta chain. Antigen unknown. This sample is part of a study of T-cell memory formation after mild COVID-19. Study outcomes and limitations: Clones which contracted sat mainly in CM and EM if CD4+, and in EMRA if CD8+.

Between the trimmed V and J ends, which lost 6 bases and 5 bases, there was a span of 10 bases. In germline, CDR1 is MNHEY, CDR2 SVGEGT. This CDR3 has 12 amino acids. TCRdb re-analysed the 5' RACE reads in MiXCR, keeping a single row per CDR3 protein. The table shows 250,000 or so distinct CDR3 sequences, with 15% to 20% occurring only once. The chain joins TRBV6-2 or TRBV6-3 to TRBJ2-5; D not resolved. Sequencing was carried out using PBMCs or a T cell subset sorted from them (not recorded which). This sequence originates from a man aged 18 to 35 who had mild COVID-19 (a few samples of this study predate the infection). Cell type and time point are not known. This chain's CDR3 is CASSSYRETQYF. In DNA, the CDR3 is TGTGCCAGCAGCAGTTACCGGGAGACCCAGTACTTC.